The 32 T cell receptor beta chains given below trace back to one sample, sequenced in a study of T cell responses to AZD1222 COVID-19 vaccine. Sequenced by immunoSEQ multiplex PCR; TCRdb stores in-frame clones only, minus some. The table has about 96,000 clones, around 91% seen once. Sequencing used peripheral blood, obtained on day 0 of MenACWY control vaccination. These receptors were taken from an adult in good health.

V usage is TRBV5-1 and J usage is TRBJ2-2, with no clear D. Germline-derived CDR1 and CDR2 are SGHRS and YFSETQ. V dropped 0 bases and J dropped 4 bases, with 7 bases sitting between them. CDR3 length: 14 residues. CDR3 amino acids: CASSLGLVTGELFF. In DNA, the CDR3 is TGCGCCAGCAGCTTGGGGCTAGTCACCGGGGAGCTGTTTTTT.

This clone was found once. The CDR3 loop is CSVGQGPEQFF. The CDR3 DNA follows: TGCAGCGTTGGGCAGGGCCCGGAGCAGTTCTTC. The chain is built from TRBV29-1 and TRBJ2-1, with D possibly being TRBD1 (5 bases). Germline V gives CDR1 SQVTM, CDR2 ANQGSEA. Trimming cost V 4 bases and J 10 bases, with 11 bases left between them. This CDR3 spans 11 amino acids.

The rearrangement uses TRBV10-3 and TRBJ2-3, with D tentatively TRBD1 (6 bases). Germline lookup yields CDR1 ENHRY and CDR2 SYGVKD. This CDR3 is 13 amino acids long. V was trimmed by 11 bases and J by 4 bases, leaving 16 bases between them. CDR3 in amino acids: CASLGAVSDTQYF. CDR3 DNA sequence: TGTGCCTCCCTGGGGGCCGTTTCAGATACGCAGTATTTT.

This clone was recorded once. The chain combines TRBV3-1 (or the pseudogene TRBV3-2) with TRBJ2-1, with a weak D call TRBD2 (6 bases). This CDR3 contains 14 residues. The germline V gene has CDR1 LGHDT and CDR2 YNNKEL (reference sequence). V gave up 6 bases and J gave up 7 bases, with 16 bases separating them. DNA of the CDR3: TGTGCCAGCAGGTCCCCGGGGGACCGGAATGAGCAGTTCTTC. This translates into CASRSPGDRNEQFF.

The chain combines TRBV29-1 with TRBJ2-5, with 8 bases aligning to TRBD2. In germline, CDR1 is SQVTM, CDR2 ANQGSEA. This CDR3 spans 13 amino acids. CDR3 coding DNA: TGCCGCGGGGGCCGGGGGGGCTTGGAGACCCAGTACTTC. Its translation is CRGGRGGLETQYF.

V is TRBV5-8 and J is TRBJ1-2, with D perhaps matching TRBD1 (5 bases). Germline loops: CDR1 SGHTS, CDR2 YDEGEE. CDR3 length equals 13 residues. V shed 4 bases and J shed 5 bases, with 12 bases lying between them. In DNA form, the CDR3 reads TGTGCCAGCAGCCCGGGACTCCTTTATGGCTACACCTTC. Translated, it gives CASSPGLLYGYTF.

The gene calls are TRBV11-2 and TRBJ2-7; D remains ambiguous. Germline V gene data show CDR1 as SGHAT and CDR2 as FQNNGV. The CDR3 extends over 15 amino acids. Trimming shortened V by 0 bases and J by 3 bases, and 12 bases separated the two germline ends. The CDR3 region has the DNA TGTGCCAGCAGCTTAGATACGGGCGGCAACTACGAGCAGTACTTC. It is translated as CASSLDTGGNYEQYF.

This clone was seen just once. V gene TRBV5-6 combines with J gene TRBJ1-2; D gene ambiguous. V was trimmed by 4 bases and J by 0 bases, leaving 10 bases between them. The germline gives CDR1 SGHDT, CDR2 YYEEEE. This CDR3 has 14 residues. Here the CDR3 reads CASSPQAPNYGYTF. Here the CDR3 DNA reads TGTGCCAGCAGCCCGCAGGCTCCTAACTATGGCTACACCTTC.

The chain employs TRBV29-1 and TRBJ1-1; 7 nucleotides agree with TRBD1. Germline CDR1 reads SQVTM; CDR2 reads ANQGSEA. This CDR3 has 13 residues. The trim removed 8 bases at V and 2 bases at J, leaving 8 bases unmatched. Here the CDR3 DNA reads TGCAGCACACGGACAGGAGCCAACACTGAAGCTTTCTTT. Its protein product is CSTRTGANTEAFF.

The J gene is TRBJ1-5, the V gene TRBV28, with a possible D match to TRBD1 (5 bases). Germline V CDR1 and CDR2: MDHEN, SYDVKM. CDR3 size: 15 residues. V was cut by 6 bases and J by 2 bases, with 14 bases left in between. Here the CDR3 DNA reads TGTGCCAGCAGACCCCAGGGTAAAGGCAATCAGCCCCAGCATTTT. Protein product: CASRPQGKGNQPQHF.

The rearrangement joins TRBV5-4 to TRBJ1-6, with 9 bases that match TRBD1. Germline assignment: CDR1 SGHNT and CDR2 YYREEE (reference sequence). The CDR3 totals 15 residues. V was pared by 0 bases and J by 7 bases, with 2 bases of the junction left unmatched. CDR3 bases: TGTGCCAGCAGCTTGGAACAGGGGGCAAATTCACCCCTCCACTTT. This gives the protein CASSLEQGANSPLHF.

The rearrangement joins TRBV10-2 to TRBJ2-1; 7 nucleotides align to TRBD1. Germline V gene lookup returns CDR1 WSHSY and CDR2 SAAADI. CDR3 length equals 16 residues. V shed 5 bases and J 0 bases; nucleotides not matched to a gene: 7. The CDR3 loop reads CASSKGTASSYNEQFF. CDR3 DNA: TGCGCCAGCAGTAAAGGGACAGCCAGCTCCTACAATGAGCAGTTCTTC.

The rearrangement uses TRBV28 and TRBJ2-5; no definite D call. The CDR3 has 12 amino acids. Germline lookup yields CDR1 MDHEN and CDR2 SYDVKM. Trimming shortened V by 8 bases and J by 2 bases, and 9 bases separated the two germline ends. CDR3 sequence reads: CASAAGQETQYF. The DNA for the CDR3 is TGTGCCAGCGCCGCAGGACAAGAGACCCAGTACTTC.

This rearrangement joins TRBV11-2 to TRBJ1-2, with D possibly matching TRBD1 (5 bases). The V and J ends lost 1 base and 1 base respectively, with 10 bases between them. Germline V gene data show CDR1 as SGHAT and CDR2 as FQNNGV. There are 15 residues in the CDR3. The CDR3 region is CASSLGQLGNYGYTF. The CDR3, as DNA: TGTGCCAGCAGCTTAGGACAGCTGGGTAACTATGGCTACACCTTC.

The chain couples TRBV11-3 to TRBJ2-2, with TRBD2 matching 8 bases. The CDR3 runs 15 residues. After removal of 3 bases from V and 2 bases from J, the junction contained 2 bases not matched to a gene. The germline CDR1 and CDR2 sequences are SGHNT and YENEEA. The CDR3 nucleotides are TGTGCCAGCAGCTTTAGCGGGGCCAACACCGGGGAGCTGTTTTTT. The encoded protein is CASSFSGANTGELFF.

V gene TRBV6-2 or TRBV6-3 combines with J gene TRBJ1-1; D may be TRBD1 (6 bases). The CDR3 spans 18 residues. V lost 6 bases and J 0 bases, leaving 23 bases between the germline ends. Germline V gene lookup returns CDR1 MNHEY and CDR2 SVGEGT. The CDR3 here is CASSTPSGGARVNTEAFF. CDR3 sequence (DNA): TGTGCCAGCAGCACACCTTCGGGGGGCGCGAGGGTGAACACTGAAGCTTTCTTT.

The chain has TRBV28 and TRBJ1-3; no definite D call. The CDR3 has 12 amino acids. In germline, CDR1 is MDHEN, CDR2 SYDVKM. V gave up 10 bases and J gave up 0 bases, with 7 bases separating them. CDR3 loop: CATASSGNTIYF. In DNA, the CDR3 is TGTGCCACCGCTAGCTCTGGAAACACCATATATTTT.

The rearrangement uses TRBV6-6 and TRBJ2-5, with 10 positions matching TRBD1. CDR3 length: 14 amino acids. Germline lookup yields CDR1 MNHNY and CDR2 SVGAGI (reference sequence). Losses at the gene ends were 10 bases for V and 0 bases for J; bases not matched to a gene: 5. The CDR3 region is CATEDRGYQETQYF. CDR3 nucleotides: TGTGCCACCGAGGACAGGGGGTACCAAGAGACCCAGTACTTC.

The J gene is TRBJ2-7, the V gene TRBV5-1; D is uncertain. V was clipped by 0 bases and J by 6 bases, with 10 bases between them. In germline, CDR1 is SGHRS, CDR2 YFSETQ. The CDR3 has 13 amino acids. The chain's CDR3 is CASSLDSETEQYF. The CDR3 region has the DNA TGCGCCAGCAGCTTGGACAGCGAAACCGAGCAGTACTTC. Based on the CDR3 plus reference TRBV5-1 and TRBJ2-7, the full variable domain is KAGVTQTPRYLIKTRGQQVTLSCSPISGHRSVSWYQQTPGQGLQFLFEYFSETQRNKGNFPGRFSGRQFSNSRSEMNVSTLELGDSALYLCASSLDSETEQYFGPGTRLTVT.

This chain links TRBV6-6 with TRBJ1-1; D gene unclear. Germline V gene sequence: CDR1 MNHNY, CDR2 SVGAGI (reference sequence). The CDR3 runs to 13 residues. V was clipped by 4 bases and J by 1 base, with 7 bases between them. The CDR3 reads CASSSTRNTEAFF. The CDR3 region has the DNA TGTGCCAGCAGTTCCACGAGGAACACTGAAGCTTTCTTT.

The chain has TRBV9 and TRBJ2-7, with 7 nucleotides matching TRBD1. The CDR3 runs 17 residues. CDR1 and CDR2 from the germline V gene are SGDLS and YYNGEE. Trimming took 0 bases from V and 5 from J; bases not matched to a gene: 14. The CDR3 sequence: CASSVGRTGAVRDEQYF. The CDR3 region has the DNA TGTGCCAGCAGCGTAGGGCGTACAGGGGCTGTCCGGGACGAGCAGTACTTC.

This chain uses TRBV19 with TRBJ1-1, with D unresolved. V was cut by 6 bases and J by 1 base, with 6 bases left in between. Germline V gene sequence: CDR1 LNHDA, CDR2 SQIVND (reference sequence). CDR3 length: 12 residues. The CDR3 spells CASRKGNTEAFF. The CDR3 DNA reads as TGTGCCAGTAGGAAGGGGAACACTGAAGCTTTCTTT.

The chain uses TRBV4-3 and TRBJ1-2; 7 bases are shared with TRBD1. The CDR3 spans 15 residues. Looked up from germline, CDR1 is LGHNA and CDR2 is YSLEER. J gave up 0 bases and V 5 bases, and 6 bases lay outside the gene matches. The CDR3 region has the DNA TGCGCCAGCAGCAACAGGGGCCCCGCTAACTATGGCTACACCTTC. Its protein product is CASSNRGPANYGYTF.

The V and J genes are TRBV14 and TRBJ2-1; 9 nucleotides match TRBD1. The CDR3 loop spans 16 amino acids. Germline CDR1 and CDR2: SGHDN and FVKESK. The junction had 9 bases not matched to a gene; V was cut back by 5 bases and J by 4 bases. Here the CDR3 DNA reads TGTGCCAGCAGCTTAGGGGGACAGGGATTATACAATGAGCAGTTCTTC. Translated, it gives CASSLGGQGLYNEQFF.

This chain uses TRBV9 with TRBJ1-4; 8 nucleotides line up with TRBD1. In germline, CDR1 is SGDLS, CDR2 YYNGEE. With 2 bases clipped from V and 11 bases from J, the junction kept 8 bases outside the gene matches. The CDR3 has 14 amino acids. CDR3 loop: CASSVPTGVSKLFF. CDR3 nucleotide sequence: TGTGCCAGCAGCGTCCCGACAGGGGTCAGCAAACTGTTTTTT.

This chain joins TRBV27 and TRBJ2-5; maybe TRBD1 (5 bases). This CDR3 is 13 amino acids long. Trimming shortened V by 4 bases and J by 4 bases, and 10 bases separated the two germline ends. Germline V CDR1 and CDR2: MNHEY, SMNVEV (reference sequence). CDR3 in DNA: TGTGCCAGCAGTTACTCAGGGCCAGAGACCCAGTACTTC. Its translation: CASSYSGPETQYF.

The gene calls are TRBV6-5 and TRBJ1-1; TRBD1 matches at 10 bases. Trimming cost V 6 bases and J 6 bases; bases outside gene matches: 4. The CDR3 loop spans 13 amino acids. Germline values: CDR1 MNHEY, CDR2 SVGAGI. The CDR3, as DNA: TGTGCCAGCAGGACAGGGGGCCGCGCTGAAGCTTTCTTT. Residues: CASRTGGRAEAFF.

This clone was recorded once. The chain recombines TRBV6-1 with TRBJ1-4, with a tentative D call TRBD1 (5 bases). This CDR3 spans 14 amino acids. Deletions cut 2 bases from V and 9 bases from J, with 13 bases between. The germline V gene encodes CDR1 MNHNS and CDR2 SASEGT. The CDR3 nucleotides read TGTGCCAGCAGTGAAACAGGAGGCAGGAAAAAACTGTTTTTT. Translating it yields CASSETGGRKKLFF.

Here the CDR3 DNA reads TGCGCCAGCAGCACTGGGTCAGGGGACGGGGAGCTGTTTTTT. Residues: CASSTGSGDGELFF. The chain links TRBV5-1 to TRBJ2-2, with a possible D match to TRBD1 (6 bases). CDR3 length: 14 amino acids. Germline-derived CDR1 and CDR2 are SGHRS and YFSETQ. V dropped 4 bases and J dropped 7 bases, with 14 bases sitting between them.

This chain links TRBV28 with TRBJ2-5; TRBD1 matches 7 bases. The ends lost 6 bases at V and 4 bases at J; junction bases unmatched: 5. The germline CDR1 and CDR2 sequences are MDHEN and SYDVKM. CDR3 length equals 13 residues. Here the CDR3 DNA reads TGTGCCAGCAGGTCCGGGACAGTAGAGACCCAGTACTTC. Its translation is CASRSGTVETQYF.

The CDR3 region has the DNA TGTGCCACCAGCAACACAGGGAGACTCAGGGGGAATTTCAATGAGCAGTTCTTC. It specifies CATSNTGRLRGNFNEQFF. The chain uses TRBV24-1 and TRBJ2-1; TRBD1 aligns across 7 bases. CDR1 is KGHDR and CDR2 is SFDVKD in the germline V gene. Unmatched junction bases numbered 20, after V lost 7 bases and J lost 6 bases. This CDR3 has 18 residues.

This clone was seen a single time. The rearrangement joins TRBV28 to TRBJ1-5; perhaps TRBD1 as D (6 bases). The CDR3 sequence is 15 residues long. Trimming left V 6 bases short and J 5 bases short, with 17 bases between. In germline, CDR1 is MDHEN, CDR2 SYDVKM. The CDR3 DNA reads as TGTGCCAGCAGCAGCTACAGGGATATGGATCAGCCCCAGCATTTT. Its translation is CASSSYRDMDQPQHF.